Presented here are 28 T cell receptor beta chains from one specimen sequenced in a study of blood T cell repertoires in COVID-19. Only in-frame clones appear in the TCRdb table, and some are missing; sequencing was by immunoSEQ multiplex PCR. The table has about 72,000 clones, about 81% seen once. Material: peripheral blood. The source is a human donor in a cohort sampled during active COVID-19.

The sample holds one count of this clone. The rearrangement joins TRBV9 to TRBJ2-7; TRBD2 matches at 12 bases. CDR3 length: 18 residues. Germline V CDR1 and CDR2: SGDLS, YYNGEE. The junction had 9 bases not matched to a gene; V was cut back by 0 bases and J by 2 bases. This CDR3 reads CASSVALGGLAGPYEQYF. In nucleotides, the CDR3 is TGTGCCAGCAGCGTAGCCCTGGGCGGACTAGCGGGGCCCTACGAGCAGTACTTC.

The chain joins TRBV7-2 to TRBJ2-7; the match to TRBD2 covers 9 bases. Germline CDR1 reads SGHTA; CDR2 reads FQGNSA. The trim removed 5 bases at V and 7 bases at J, leaving 18 bases unmatched. The CDR3 runs 17 residues. The CDR3 DNA reads as TGTGCCAGCAGCCGCATGCCCCCTGCTAGCGGGGTCGAGGAGCAGTACTTC. This encodes CASSRMPPASGVEEQYF.

The chain recombines TRBV27 with TRBJ2-2; TRBD1 might be the D (5 bases). This CDR3 has 15 residues. CDR1 and CDR2 from the germline V gene are MNHEY and SMNVEV (reference sequence). Trimming pared 4 bases from V and 0 bases from J, leaving 9 bases between. CDR3 amino acids: CASSSRGTNTGELFF. CDR3 nucleotides: TGTGCCAGCAGTTCAAGGGGCACGAACACCGGGGAGCTGTTTTTT.

The rearrangement uses TRBV11-2 and TRBJ2-3; 8 nucleotides align to TRBD2. Trimming cost V 5 bases and J 1 base; bases outside gene matches: 5. Germline-derived CDR1 and CDR2 are SGHAT and FQNNGV. CDR3 length equals 15 residues. As DNA, the CDR3 is TGTGCCAGCAGCAAGAGCGGGGGCCGCACAGATACGCAGTATTTT. Its protein is CASSKSGGRTDTQYF.

V is TRBV11-3 and J is TRBJ1-1; 7 positions agree with TRBD1. V shed 3 bases, J shed 9 bases, and the junction held 4 bases outside the gene matches. There are 12 residues in the CDR3. Germline loops: CDR1 SGHNT, CDR2 YENEEA. The CDR3 is CASSFPGGKAFF. CDR3 coding DNA: TGTGCCAGCAGCTTCCCAGGGGGTAAAGCTTTCTTT. Full variable domain (missing parts from reference TRBV11-3 and TRBJ1-1): EAGVVQSPRYKIIEKKQPVAFWCNPISGHNTLYWYLQNLGQGPELLIRYENEEAVDDSQLPKDRFSAERLKGVDSTLKIQPAELGDSAVYLCASSFPGGKAFFGQGTRLTVV.

The chain employs TRBV6-6 and TRBJ1-1, with 9 bases that match TRBD1. This CDR3 comprises 15 residues. The junction had 7 bases not matched to a gene; V was cut back by 7 bases and J by 1 base. CDR1 is MNHNY and CDR2 is SVGAGI in the germline V gene (reference sequence). The CDR3 is CASTRLGQGNTEAFF. The CDR3 DNA sequence: TGTGCCAGCACCCGCTTGGGACAGGGGAACACTGAAGCTTTCTTT.

For the CDR3, the DNA is TGTGCCAGCAGCGGTTTCGAGGGAAACTATGGCTACACCTTC. This codes for CASSGFEGNYGYTF. The chain employs TRBV13 and TRBJ1-2, with unresolved D. The CDR3 is made up of 14 amino acids. Trimming took off 5 bases at V and 2 bases at J, with 12 bases between the two ends. Germline CDR1 PRHDT, CDR2 FYEKMQ (reference sequence).

This clone was seen a single time. This CDR3 is CSASRAGQPQHF. The CDR3 bases are TGCAGTGCTAGTCGGGCGGGTCAGCCCCAGCATTTT. This sequence joins TRBV20-1 and TRBJ1-5; D unclear. V lost 3 bases and J lost 6, with 9 bases in between. CDR1 and CDR2 (germline): DFQATT, SNEGSKA (reference sequence). The CDR3 runs 12 residues.

The V and J genes are TRBV18 and TRBJ2-7; no reliable D call. CDR3 length: 16 residues. V lost 2 bases and J lost 0, with 14 bases in between. Germline V gene data show CDR1 as KGHSH and CDR2 as LQKENI. CDR3 in amino acids: CASSPRPQLSSYEQYF. The CDR3 DNA follows: TGTGCCAGCTCACCAAGGCCACAGCTCTCCTCCTACGAGCAGTACTTC.

This clone appeared a few times. V usage is TRBV3-1 (or the pseudogene TRBV3-2) and J usage is TRBJ2-1; a weak D match, TRBD1 (5 bases). Germline V gene sequence: CDR1 LGHDT, CDR2 YNNKEL (reference sequence). This CDR3 has 15 amino acids. V shed 0 bases and J shed 11 bases, with 17 bases lying between them. CDR3: CASSQESILGLQQFF. The CDR3 nucleotides read TGTGCCAGCAGCCAAGAATCGATCTTGGGGCTCCAGCAGTTCTTC.

The chain carries TRBV5-1 and TRBJ2-7; unclear D gene. This CDR3 is built from 12 residues. Per germline, CDR1 SGHRS and CDR2 YFSETQ. Deletions cut 3 bases from V and 3 bases from J, with 7 bases between. CDR3 in amino acids: CASSSLDYEQYF. CDR3 in DNA: TGCGCCAGCAGCTCCCTAGACTACGAGCAGTACTTC.

The V and J genes are TRBV9 and TRBJ2-6; 7 positions agree with TRBD2. This CDR3 is 17 amino acids long. The trim removed 4 bases at V and 4 bases at J, leaving 11 bases unmatched. CDR1 is SGDLS and CDR2 is YYNGEE in the germline V gene. In DNA, the CDR3 is TGTGCCAGCAGCCCAGGGACTGGCGGGAGAGGGGCCAACGTCCTGACTTTC. Residues: CASSPGTGGRGANVLTF.

The chain couples TRBV13 to TRBJ2-6; 8 bases map to TRBD1. The CDR3 is made up of 18 amino acids. After removal of 4 bases from V and 1 base from J, the junction contained 9 bases not matched to a gene. Germline values: CDR1 PRHDT, CDR2 FYEKMQ (reference sequence). CDR3 residues: CASSSPGQVASGANVLTF. In DNA form, the CDR3 reads TGTGCCAGCAGCTCTCCGGGACAGGTCGCGTCTGGGGCCAACGTCCTGACTTTC.

The V call is TRBV19, the J call TRBJ2-7; maybe TRBD1 (5 bases). V lost 3 bases and J lost 0, with 15 bases in between. This CDR3 spans 16 amino acids. Germline V gene lookup returns CDR1 LNHDA and CDR2 SQIVND (reference sequence). The CDR3 DNA sequence: TGTGCCAGTAGTATCATTACAGGATTGGGCTCCTACGAGCAGTACTTC. Translating gives CASSIITGLGSYEQYF. The full variable domain, with the rest looked up from reference TRBV19 and TRBJ2-7, is DGGITQSPKYLFRKEGQNVTLSCEQNLNHDAMYWYRQDPGQGLRLIYYSQIVNDFQKGDIAEGYSVSREKKESFPLTVTSAQKNPTAFYLCASSIITGLGSYEQYFGPGTRLTVT.

The V gene is TRBV6-5, the J gene TRBJ1-3; the D is unclear. Trimming removed 0 bases from V and 8 bases from J, with 11 bases in between. CDR3 size: 14 residues. Germline loops: CDR1 MNHEY, CDR2 SVGAGI. The CDR3 protein is CASSYSLGTDTIYF. The CDR3 coding sequence is TGTGCCAGCAGTTACTCCCTAGGAACGGACACCATATATTTT.

This clone turned up a few times. This chain joins TRBV19 and TRBJ1-5; no firm D call. Germline CDR1 is LNHDA and CDR2 is SQIVND (reference sequence). Trimming cost V 3 bases and J 0 bases, with 15 bases left between them. The CDR3 loop spans 17 amino acids. As DNA, the CDR3 is TGTGCCAGTAGTATCCGGTTTGATTCTTATAGCAATCAGCCCCAGCATTTT. Translation: CASSIRFDSYSNQPQHF.

This clone turned up a few times. The chain uses TRBV19 and TRBJ1-6, with D possibly matching TRBD1 (6 bases). Per germline, CDR1 LNHDA and CDR2 SQIVND (reference sequence). V lost 9 bases and J 8 bases, leaving 17 bases between the germline ends. The CDR3 is 14 amino acids. The CDR3 nucleotides are TGTGCCAGCCAACCGGGACATCCCGATTCACCCCTCCACTTT. Amino acid sequence: CASQPGHPDSPLHF.

V gene TRBV18 combines with J gene TRBJ1-2; the D gene is possibly TRBD1 (5 bases). The CDR3 totals 14 residues. The germline V gene has CDR1 KGHSH and CDR2 LQKENI. V dropped 2 bases and J dropped 4 bases, with 11 bases sitting between them. Written as DNA, the CDR3 is TGTGCCAGCTCACCAGAAGGGGTGAGCTATGGCTACACCTTC. Translation gives CASSPEGVSYGYTF. Complete variable domain (other parts from reference TRBV18 and TRBJ1-2): NAGVMQNPRHLVRRRGQEARLRCSPMKGHSHVYWYRQLPEEGLKFMVYLQKENIIDESGMPKERFSAEFPKEGPSILRIQQVVRGDSAAYFCASSPEGVSYGYTFGSGTRLTVV.

This clone was detected only a few times. The chain combines TRBV6-5 with TRBJ1-5; 7 positions agree with TRBD1. Germline V gives CDR1 MNHEY, CDR2 SVGAGI. The V and J ends lost 4 bases and 3 bases, in that order; junction bases with no gene match: 3. This CDR3 spans 14 amino acids. For the CDR3, the DNA is TGTGCCAGCAGTTCCGGGACAGTCAATCAGCCCCAGCATTTT. Its translation: CASSSGTVNQPQHF.

The chain links TRBV7-8 to TRBJ1-2; D perhaps matches TRBD1 (6 bases). Germline V CDR1 and CDR2: SGHVS, FQNEAQ. V was cut by 1 base and J by 8 bases, with 20 bases left in between. The CDR3 has 16 amino acids. The CDR3 nucleotides read TGTGCCAGCAGCTTAGACAACAGGGCCCCCCAGGCGGGCTACACCTTC. Translated: CASSLDNRAPQAGYTF.

This sequence joins TRBV10-3 and TRBJ2-5; TRBD2 aligns across 8 bases. V shed 4 bases and J 5 bases; nucleotides not matched to a gene: 12. The CDR3 covers 16 residues. Germline-derived CDR1 and CDR2 are ENHRY and SYGVKD. CDR3 nucleotide sequence: TGTGCCATCAGTGCGACTAGCGCGGTCCCTGGGGAGACCCAGTACTTC. Translated, it gives CAISATSAVPGETQYF.

The chain couples TRBV10-3 to TRBJ1-3, with unresolved D. The CDR3 sequence is 15 residues long. The germline V gene has CDR1 ENHRY and CDR2 SYGVKD. The V end was cut by 1 base, the J end by 0 bases, with 7 bases between. The CDR3 reads CAISEFGSSGNTIYF. The DNA of the CDR3 is TGTGCCATCAGTGAGTTTGGGAGCTCTGGAAACACCATATATTTT.

The chain employs TRBV19 and TRBJ2-7; a possible D gene is TRBD2 (5 bases). Deletions cut 10 bases from V and 5 bases from J, with 18 bases between. The CDR3 runs 13 residues. Germline assignment: CDR1 LNHDA and CDR2 SQIVND (reference sequence). CDR3 DNA sequence: TGTGCCACCCGGGGAATAGGTTCCAACGAGCAGTACTTC. This encodes CATRGIGSNEQYF. Using reference TRBV19 and TRBJ2-7 for the parts outside the CDR3, the full variable domain is DGGITQSPKYLFRKEGQNVTLSCEQNLNHDAMYWYRQDPGQGLRLIYYSQIVNDFQKGDIAEGYSVSREKKESFPLTVTSAQKNPTAFYLCATRGIGSNEQYFGPGTRLTVT.

V is TRBV5-6 and J is TRBJ2-7; D perhaps matches TRBD1 (5 bases). CDR1 is SGHDT and CDR2 is YYEEEE in the germline V gene. This CDR3 is built from 17 residues. Deletions cut 0 bases from V and 0 bases from J, with 16 bases between. CDR3 sequence reads: CASSLVPPGISSYEQYF. The CDR3 DNA follows: TGTGCCAGCAGCTTGGTTCCCCCAGGGATAAGCTCCTACGAGCAGTACTTC. The full variable domain, its missing parts supplied by reference TRBV5-6 and TRBJ2-7, is DAGVTQSPTHLIKTRGQQVTLRCSPKSGHDTVSWYQQALGQGPQFIFQYYEEEERQRGNFPDRFSGHQFPNYSSELNVNALLLGDSALYLCASSLVPPGISSYEQYFGPGTRLTVT.

J is TRBJ2-7 and V is TRBV6-1; D unresolved. The CDR3 sequence is 17 residues long. The germline CDR1 and CDR2 sequences are MNHNS and SASEGT. Trimming pared 2 bases from V and 0 bases from J, leaving 17 bases between. The CDR3 protein is CASSEFGFHSLSYEQYF. The CDR3 DNA is TGTGCCAGCAGTGAATTCGGTTTCCACAGTCTCTCCTACGAGCAGTACTTC.

In DNA, the CDR3 is TGCGCCAGCAGCAACGGGGACAGGGGGCTGGTTGAGCAGTACTTC. Its translation is CASSNGDRGLVEQYF. The V and J genes are TRBV5-1 and TRBJ2-7, with 12 bases matching TRBD1. With 4 bases clipped from V and 7 bases from J, the junction kept 9 bases outside the gene matches. The CDR3 covers 15 residues. Germline V gives CDR1 SGHRS, CDR2 YFSETQ.

The rearrangement links TRBV5-6 to TRBJ1-2; the D gene is possibly TRBD1 (6 bases). Trimming pared 1 base from V and 4 bases from J, leaving 11 bases between. This CDR3 is 14 amino acids long. Germline-derived CDR1 and CDR2 are SGHDT and YYEEEE. CDR3 nucleotides: TGTGCCAGCAGCTTGACAGGGTTGGGCTATGGCTACACCTTC. Translation gives CASSLTGLGYGYTF.

V is TRBV15 and J is TRBJ2-7; maybe TRBD2 (5 bases). V was shortened by 5 bases and J by 0 bases, with 11 bases between the two germline ends. The CDR3 is 14 amino acids. CDR1 LNHNV and CDR2 YYDKDF come from the germline V gene (reference sequence). Here the CDR3 reads CATSLRRTSYEQYF. The CDR3, as DNA: TGTGCCACCAGCCTCAGGAGGACCTCCTACGAGCAGTACTTC.